This T cell receptor beta chain was observed in a study of blood T cells in healthy people across ages. Primed by a sample-barcoded 5' primer and a J-beta primer mix, a second PCR proceeded for about 6 to 12 cycles. TCRdb passed the 5' RACE reads through MiXCR, listing each CDR3 protein once. The table has some 640,000 distinct CDR3 sequences, 45% to 50% seen once. The authors extracted at least 5 micrograms of total RNA per sample. V was pared by 2 bases and J by 3 bases, with 11 bases between. The CDR3 is 13 amino acids. Germline values: CDR1 SQVTM, CDR2 ANQGSEA. The sequenced sample consisted of blood. V usage is TRBV29-1 and J usage is TRBJ2-7, with D hard to call. The source is a woman aged 55-69 years in good health. The CDR3 region is CSVESEQHYEQYF. DNA of the CDR3: TGCAGCGTTGAAAGCGAACAGCACTACGAGCAGTACTTC.